This T cell receptor (beta chain) came from a study of radiation and T cells in renal cell carcinoma. Profiled with immunoSEQ multiplex PCR; TCRdb holds only in-frame clones, not every one. Among about 40,000 clones listed, around four fifths were seen once. This clone was detected only once. CDR1 and CDR2 from the germline V gene are SGHVS and FQNEAQ. With 4 bases clipped from V and 5 bases from J, the junction kept 9 bases outside the gene matches. There are 15 residues in the CDR3. Indicated time point: blood 4 weeks post-SBRT, at nephrectomy. Indicated treatment: 15 Gy SBRT to primary tumor, nephrectomy 4 weeks later. Nephrectomy followed 15 Gy stereotactic body radiation by 4 weeks. Blood was sampled at baseline, 2 weeks and 4 weeks after SBRT. The patient's renal cell carcinoma had clear cell pathology.

The sample was blood, taken from a patient whose treatment included radiotherapy and nephrectomy. The source of this sequence is a woman in her 70s with renal cell carcinoma. The chain recombines TRBV7-8 with TRBJ2-7; TRBD1 matches at 9 bases. This CDR3 is CASSSPGTGSHEQYF. The CDR3 DNA follows: TGTGCCAGCAGCTCACCCGGGACAGGGAGCCACGAGCAGTACTTC. The variable domain in full, with the rest retrieved from reference TRBV7-8 and TRBJ2-7, is GAGVSQSPRYKVAKRGQDVALRCDPISGHVSLFWYQQALGQGPEFLTYFQNEAQLDKSGLPSDRFFAERPEGSVSTLKIQRTQQEDSAVYLCASSSPGTGSHEQYFGPGTRLTVT.